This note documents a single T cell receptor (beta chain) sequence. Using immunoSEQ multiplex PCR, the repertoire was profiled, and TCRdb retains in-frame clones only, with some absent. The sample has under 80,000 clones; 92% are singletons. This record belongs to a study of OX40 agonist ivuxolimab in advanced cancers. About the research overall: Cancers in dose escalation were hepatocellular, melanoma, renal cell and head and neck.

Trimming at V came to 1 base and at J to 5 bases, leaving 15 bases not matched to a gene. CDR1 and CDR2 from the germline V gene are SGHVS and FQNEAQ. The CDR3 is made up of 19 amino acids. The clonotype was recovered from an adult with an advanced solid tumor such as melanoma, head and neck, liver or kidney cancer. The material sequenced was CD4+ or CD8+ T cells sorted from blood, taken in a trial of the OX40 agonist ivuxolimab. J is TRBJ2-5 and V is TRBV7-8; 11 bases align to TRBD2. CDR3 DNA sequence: TGTGCCAGCAGCTTAGTGGAGGGCGGTAGCGGGGGGGCTGTGGAGACCCAGTACTTC. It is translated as CASSLVEGGSGGAVETQYF.